This TCR beta chain was sequenced in a study of T cell responses to AZD1222 COVID-19 vaccine (dated by TCRdb to 2020 to 2022). Regarding the study in general: Because spike-specific TCR depth and breadth did not differ between the two schedules, AZD1222 recipients who got a second dose at roughly 4 weeks were pooled with those who got a second dose at roughly 12 weeks. A total of 233 trial participants underwent TCR sequencing, of whom some 210 received two doses of AZD1222 and 26 received two doses of the MenACWY control vaccine. Enrollment into the trials was organized by age into subgroups of 18-55, 56-69 and 70-plus years, and those subgroups contained about 150, 27 and 61 TCR-sequenced participants, respectively. Overall study results and their limits: The 56-69-year group was small, and its depth increase did not reach significance, likely because of low power. Participants were mostly white British, with more females than males. The authors suggested clonal diversity may have been underestimated. Nearly half of unique spike-specific TCRs reportedly recognized epitopes outside regions mutated in the B.1.351 and B.1.1.7 variants. Because no day 14 peak-response samples were available, the repertoires could be characterized only after the peak T cell response. Only a handful of AZD1222 recipients were SARS-CoV-2 seropositive at baseline, limiting conclusions about previously exposed vaccinees. CD4 TCRs associated with the vaccine covered the entire spike protein, and the dominant responses were in regions 160-218 and 743-854. After two AZD1222 doses, spike-specific TCR breadth and depth were significantly higher than at day 0 and than in MenACWY recipients.

A remark on this clone: The specificity of this receptor is unknown. Base qualities were left out, and no much larger clone turns up one base away.

From the germline V gene (reference sequence), CDR1 is LNHNV and CDR2 is YYDKDF. There are 14 amino acids in the CDR3, from cysteine to phenylalanine inclusive. The kept DNA is CDR3 alone, 42 bases in frame from the first base. Between the V and J ends, shortened by 6 bases and 2 bases respectively, the junction contains 11 bases. Interpreted using the paper, the time point label stands for: baseline before first vaccination. Samples from vaccinated people were obtained from the UK trials COV001 and COV002, which included a single-blind randomized controlled phase 2/3 trial of AZD1222 (ChAdOx1 nCoV-19) in healthy adults. Trial participant PBMC samples were collected at day 0 and day 28 after the second dose for TCRbeta chain sequencing. The CDR3 regions of human TCRbeta chains were subjected to immunosequencing. From the authors' description of their analysis: Repertoire TCRs were matched against a reference library of SARS-CoV-2-specific TCRs generated with the MIRA antigen-specificity platform. Breadth was defined as the fraction of unique TCRs that were SARS-CoV-2-associated. Depth was defined as the fraction of total T cells that were SARS-CoV-2-associated. Using the MIRA data, each spike-specific TCR was assigned both to the spike region to which the TCR was reactive and to a CD4 or CD8 class. Log10-transformed breadth and depth values were compared by one-way ANOVA with Sidak's multiple comparisons tests. TCRdb holds this immuneACCESS table with in-frame rearrangements only. Some clones are missing; in checked studies, unresolved V genes explain under half, and the rest has no known cause. V, J and clone size were drawn from that table, and D and trimming were deduced from the DNA. The sample yields about 130,000 clones; 93% were counted once. Roughly 0.87% of the sample goes to the ten largest clones.

This TCR derives from an adult in good health. Rearrangement joined TRBV15 to TRBJ1-5; the D gene is unclear. Specimen: peripheral blood, collected on day 0 of AZD1222 vaccination. The DNA sequence is given as TGTGCCACCAGTATGGACGGCGGCAATCAGCCCCAGCATTTT. It translates to CATSMDGGNQPQHF.